Shown below are 4 T cell receptor beta chains from a single sample sequenced in a study of shared clonotypes between healthy human individuals. The data were produced by immunoSEQ multiplex PCR, yet TCRdb's version contains in-frame clones alone and is incomplete. The table has roughly 1.5 million clones, 98% seen once; the top ten hold approximately 0.44%. The specimen sequenced was naive CD4+ T cells sorted from blood. Subset: CD45RA+ positively selected. These receptors all stem from a young man in good health.

The J gene is TRBJ2-1, the V gene TRBV7-8; TRBD2 agrees at 7 bases. Germline V lookup: CDR1 SGHVS, CDR2 FQNEAQ. J was trimmed by 2 bases and V by 5 bases; bases with no gene match: 9. The CDR3 spans 16 residues. The CDR3 DNA reads as TGTGCCAGCAGCCCCTACCTAGCGGTCCCCTACAATGAGCAGTTCTTC. Protein: CASSPYLAVPYNEQFF.

V is TRBV27 and J is TRBJ2-2; 11 bases are a match to TRBD2. J lost 3 bases, V lost 6 bases, and 6 bases had no gene match. Germline values: CDR1 MNHEY, CDR2 SMNVEV (reference sequence). This CDR3 is built from 16 residues. CDR3 sequence reads: CASSTTSGKYTGELFF. The CDR3 region has the DNA TGTGCCAGCAGCACGACTAGCGGGAAGTACACCGGGGAGCTGTTTTTT.

The chain is built from TRBV5-1 and TRBJ1-1; D uncertain. Germline values: CDR1 SGHRS, CDR2 YFSETQ. CDR3 length: 14 residues. The V and J ends lost 4 bases and 0 bases respectively, with 10 bases between them. The CDR3, as DNA: TGCGCCAGCAGCATAAGGACGGTGAACACTGAAGCTTTCTTT. Residues: CASSIRTVNTEAFF.

The genes are TRBV7-8 and TRBJ2-7; the match to TRBD1 covers 9 bases. This CDR3 is built from 16 residues. Trimming at V came to 4 bases and at J to 2 bases, leaving 9 bases not matched to a gene. Germline CDR1 and CDR2: SGHVS and FQNEAQ. CDR3 sequence reads: CASSWGPGQGTYEQYF. The DNA of the CDR3 is TGTGCCAGCAGCTGGGGACCGGGACAGGGTACCTACGAGCAGTACTTC. The entire variable domain, with the rest obtained from reference TRBV7-8 and TRBJ2-7, is as follows: GAGVSQSPRYKVAKRGQDVALRCDPISGHVSLFWYQQALGQGPEFLTYFQNEAQLDKSGLPSDRFFAERPEGSVSTLKIQRTQQEDSAVYLCASSWGPGQGTYEQYFGPGTRLTVT.